This T cell receptor beta chain was identified during a study of cytomegalovirus exposure and HLA in healthy donors. The CDR3 covers 14 residues. Germline CDR1 reads MGHDK; CDR2 reads SYGVNS. V shed 4 bases, J shed 4 bases, and the junction held 6 bases outside the gene matches. Findings and caveats of the study: Many donors shared some public TCRs, even though most TCR sequences were rare. Follow-up analysis later connected one missense variant in DCLRE1C with trimming of TCR beta V- and J-genes. Sequencing artifact likely explains a cluster of highly shared sequence variants.

Details on this clone: Its antigen is undetermined.

The PCR ran on 60 Vbeta and 13 Jbeta primers. Generated by immunoSEQ multiplex PCR, the TCRdb table keeps only in-frame clones and is missing some. The listing contains approximately 150,000 clones. Material: PBMCs. The clonotype was recovered from a woman between 18 and 29 years old in good health and CMV-seronegative. This chain connects TRBV25-1 to TRBJ2-7; 8 positions agree with TRBD2. The CDR3 coding sequence is TGTGCCAGCAGTGTCTTGAAGCGGGAGTACGAGCAGTACTTC. Its translation: CASSVLKREYEQYF.